This T cell receptor (beta chain) emerged from a study of regulatory T cells in long-lasting Graves disease. Noted time point: newly diagnosed GD, antithyroid drugs for less than 3 months. PBMCs provided the RNA from which the TCR library was made. Building the TCR beta libraries relied on iRepertoire HTBI primers, and CDR3 regions underwent Arm-PCR. TCRdb fed the multiplex PCR reads into MiXCR, producing one record per CDR3 protein. In the table there are under 400,000 distinct CDR3 sequences, 16% of which are singletons. The sample holds a few counts of this clonotype. This same sample was also taken into another study, of T cells in Graves' hyperthyroidism and ophthalmopathy.

The sequenced sample was peripheral blood mononuclear cells (PBMCs), obtained at new diagnosis, from a patient treated with antithyroid drugs. This receptor was identified in a man aged 40-49 years with Graves disease.

CDR3 nucleotides: TGTGCCTGGAGTACAACGACAGGGATCGGCTACACCTTC. Translated: CAWSTTTGIGYTF. This chain uses TRBV30 with TRBJ1-2, with 7 bases matching TRBD1. The germline V gene has CDR1 GTSNPN and CDR2 SVGIG (reference sequence). This CDR3 is built from 13 residues. Losses at the gene ends were 2 bases for V and 8 bases for J; bases not matched to a gene: 8.